This T cell receptor beta chain was identified during a study of shared clonotypes between healthy human individuals. Study overall: Three CD4 naive, three CD4 memory, two CD8 naive and one CD8 memory plate were used per donor. The study's findings and limits: Among the subsets, naive ones generally showed larger estimated richness than memory ones.

On this clone itself: Its antigen remains unknown.

Some clones are missing from TCRdb's copy, which holds only in-frame ones; the method was immunoSEQ multiplex PCR. The data show some 1,600,000 clones, approximately 98% seen once. The sequenced sample consisted of naive CD4+ T cells sorted from blood. Subset denoted: CD45RA+ positively selected. The sequence came from a man aged 25-40 years in good health.

The CDR3 region is CASSLWAGNTEAFF. CDR3 coding DNA: TGTGCCAGCAGCTTGTGGGCTGGGAACACTGAAGCTTTCTTT. This chain connects TRBV7-2 to TRBJ1-1; D is uncertain. V was clipped by 3 bases and J by 1 base, with 9 bases between them. Germline-derived CDR1 and CDR2 are SGHTA and FQGNSA. The CDR3 has 14 amino acids.